This TCR delta chain was sequenced for a study of gamma-delta T cells after stem cell transplantation. TCRdb applied CATT to the RT-PCR reads for clone calling. Here the sample spans 2,000 to 3,000 delta-chain clones, 3% to 3.5% being singletons. This clone is medium-sized (0.01 to 0.1%). V trimming: 0 bases; J trimming: 0 bases; junction bases outside the gene matches: 9. CDR3 length: 17 amino acids. Germline CDR1 reads GEAIGNYY; CDR2 reads EKD. The receptor was derived from a human donor. It is not recorded whose cells these are; they may come from a transplant donor. Input material: gamma-delta T cells. The chain couples TRDV2 to TRDJ1, with TRDD3 matching over 7 bases. As DNA, the CDR3 is TGTGCCTGTGACACCGTGGGGGACTGGTTAAACACCGATAAACTCATCTTT. Protein: CACDTVGDWLNTDKLIF.